These 31 T cell receptor beta chains were sequenced from one sample in a study of shared clonotypes between healthy human individuals. Sequencing was performed with immunoSEQ multiplex PCR; in TCRdb, only in-frame clones are kept and a portion is missing. The sample includes roughly 640,000 clones, approximately 74% of them seen just once. Sequencing was done on a sample of memory CD4+ T cells sorted from blood. As to subset: CD45RA-negative fraction. These receptors were obtained from a woman in her 30s in good health.

CDR3 sequence: CASSVLRSIGTGELFF. The CDR3 DNA sequence: TGCGCCAGCAGCGTCCTTCGGAGTATTGGAACCGGGGAGCTGTTTTTT. This rearrangement joins TRBV5-1 to TRBJ2-2; the D is unclear. This CDR3 comprises 16 residues. CDR1 and CDR2 (germline): SGHRS, YFSETQ. Trimming shortened V by 4 bases and J by 5 bases, and 18 bases separated the two germline ends.

The chain uses TRBV6-1 and TRBJ2-7, with a weak D call TRBD1 (6 bases). The CDR3 totals 11 residues. V was shortened by 8 bases and J by 5 bases, with 10 bases between the two germline ends. Germline V lookup: CDR1 MNHNS, CDR2 SASEGT. CDR3 amino acids: CASFRGDEQYF. In nucleotides, the CDR3 is TGTGCCAGCTTCAGGGGAGACGAGCAGTACTTC.

V usage is TRBV27 and J usage is TRBJ1-4, with 10 bases fitting TRBD1. Trimming at V came to 6 bases and at J to 6 bases, leaving 7 bases not matched to a gene. The CDR3 contains 15 residues. The germline gives CDR1 MNHEY, CDR2 SMNVEV (reference sequence). The CDR3 region has the DNA TGTGCCAGCAGCCGGACAGGGGGGCACCATGAAAAACTGTTTTTT. This translates into CASSRTGGHHEKLFF.

This clone has a single count. The chain has TRBV14 and TRBJ2-7, with D hard to call. Germline CDR1 and CDR2: SGHDN and FVKESK. The CDR3 is 14 residues long. Trimming took 5 bases from V and 0 from J, leaving 11 bases between them. The CDR3 loop reads CASSANLDSYEQYF. In DNA form, the CDR3 reads TGTGCCAGCAGCGCGAACCTGGACTCCTACGAGCAGTACTTC.

This clone was observed a few times. The rearrangement uses TRBV27 and TRBJ2-5; D not certain. The CDR3 has 14 amino acids. V was clipped by 4 bases and J by 6 bases, with 15 bases between them. Germline lookup yields CDR1 MNHEY and CDR2 SMNVEV (reference sequence). The CDR3 spells CASSSTTTRKTQYF. The CDR3 region has the DNA TGTGCCAGCAGTTCCACGACCACCAGGAAGACCCAGTACTTC.

This chain joins TRBV11-2 and TRBJ2-2, with a weak D call TRBD1 (5 bases). The V gene's germline CDR1 is SGHAT and CDR2 FQNNGV. V lost 1 base and J 0 bases, leaving 18 bases between the germline ends. The CDR3 is 19 amino acids. CDR3 region: CASSLAVKGRAPNTGELFF. CDR3 bases: TGTGCCAGCAGCTTAGCGGTTAAAGGCAGGGCCCCGAACACCGGGGAGCTGTTTTTT. Using reference TRBV11-2 and TRBJ2-2 for the parts outside the CDR3, the full variable domain is EAGVAQSPRYKIIEKRQSVAFWCNPISGHATLYWYQQILGQGPKLLIQFQNNGVVDDSQLPKDRFSAERLKGVDSTLKIQPAKLEDSAVYLCASSLAVKGRAPNTGELFFGEGSRLTVL.

The chain is built from TRBV28 and TRBJ2-7; D not certain. This CDR3 has 15 residues. Trimming took off 6 bases at V and 2 bases at J, with 17 bases between the two ends. From germline, CDR1 is MDHEN and CDR2 SYDVKM. CDR3 amino acids: CASSQNFGLTYEQYF. The CDR3 coding sequence is TGTGCCAGCAGCCAGAATTTCGGCCTGACCTACGAGCAGTACTTC.

At least ten counts were recorded for this clone. V gene TRBV28 combines with J gene TRBJ2-7, with D unclear. Germline V gene data show CDR1 as MDHEN and CDR2 as SYDVKM. The V gene lost 6 bases and the J gene lost 1 base, with 19 bases spanning the gap. The CDR3 is 16 amino acids. CDR3 in DNA: TGTGCCAGCAGCCCATCGGGTCCGGCGAAGTCCTACGAGCAGTACTTC. Encoded protein: CASSPSGPAKSYEQYF.

This rearrangement joins TRBV6-5 to TRBJ2-5; D not certain. In germline, CDR1 is MNHEY, CDR2 SVGAGI. Trimming left V 2 bases short and J 1 base short, with 11 bases between. This CDR3 is 15 amino acids long. The chain's CDR3 is CASSYKGLPQETQYF. The CDR3 coding sequence is TGTGCCAGCAGTTACAAAGGCCTGCCCCAAGAGACCCAGTACTTC.

As for this clone: Other DNA variants within this sample encode the same CDR3. The chain carries TRBV5-6 and TRBJ1-1; 9 bases align to TRBD1. Germline assignment: CDR1 SGHDT and CDR2 YYEEEE. The junction had 3 bases not matched to a gene; V was cut back by 2 bases and J by 4 bases. The CDR3 totals 14 residues. This CDR3 is CASSLRDRVTEAFF. CDR3 nucleotide sequence: TGTGCCAGCAGCTTAAGGGACAGGGTCACTGAAGCTTTCTTT.

This sequence joins TRBV2 and TRBJ2-4; D gene ambiguous. V lost 0 bases, J lost 0 bases, and 12 bases lay in between. The length of the CDR3 is 17 residues. Germline V gene data show CDR1 as SNHLY and CDR2 as FYNNEI. The CDR3 region has the DNA TGTGCCAGCAGTGAAGCGCTGGCCAGTATAGCCAAAAACATTCAGTACTTC. Amino acid sequence: CASSEALASIAKNIQYF.

At least ten counts were recorded for this clone. The V call is TRBV5-1, the J call TRBJ2-7, with 7 nucleotides matching TRBD1. CDR3 length equals 14 residues. Germline V gene sequence: CDR1 SGHRS, CDR2 YFSETQ. The ends lost 6 bases at V and 0 bases at J; junction bases unmatched: 6. The CDR3 DNA sequence: TGCGCCAGCATCCGGGACAGTTCCTCCTACGAGCAGTACTTC. Translation: CASIRDSSSYEQYF.

This clone was seen a single time. The chain is built from TRBV6-1 and TRBJ2-7; TRBD1 is a possible D gene (6 bases). Trimming pared 5 bases from V and 0 bases from J, leaving 11 bases between. The CDR3 spans 14 residues. Germline V CDR1 and CDR2: MNHNS, SASEGT. CDR3 loop: CASSPGTHSYEQYF. The CDR3 coding sequence is TGTGCCAGCAGTCCCGGGACACACTCCTACGAGCAGTACTTC.

CDR3 residues: CASSGRQGTRSGANVLTF. The DNA of the CDR3 is TGTGCCAGCAGTGGGAGACAGGGGACTCGCTCTGGGGCCAACGTCCTGACTTTC. The chain recombines TRBV25-1 with TRBJ2-6; the match to TRBD1 covers 8 bases. This CDR3 contains 18 residues. The V segment lost 4 bases and the J segment 0 bases; nucleotides outside the gene matches: 8. The germline CDR1 and CDR2 sequences are MGHDK and SYGVNS. Full variable domain (outside the CDR3, taken from reference TRBV25-1 and TRBJ2-6): EADIYQTPRYLVIGTGKKITLECSQTMGHDKMYWYQQDPGMELHLIHYSYGVNSTEKGDLSSESTVSRIRTEHFPLTLESARPSHTSQYLCASSGRQGTRSGANVLTFGAGSRLTVL.

This chain links TRBV2 with TRBJ2-7; D unclear. The V gene lost 7 bases and the J gene lost 3 bases, with 13 bases spanning the gap. The CDR3 totals 13 residues. Germline V gene data show CDR1 as SNHLY and CDR2 as FYNNEI. CDR3 sequence: CASKAEEFYEQYF. In DNA form, the CDR3 reads TGTGCCAGCAAAGCCGAGGAATTCTACGAGCAGTACTTC.

V and J are TRBV19 and TRBJ2-7, with 9 nucleotides matching TRBD1. In germline, CDR1 is LNHDA, CDR2 SQIVND (reference sequence). The CDR3 sequence is 14 residues long. V was clipped by 5 bases and J by 3 bases; unmatched bases: 5. The CDR3 nucleotides are TGTGCCAGTAGTCAGAGACAGGGGGGCTACGAGCAGTACTTC. Translation gives CASSQRQGGYEQYF.

The chain is built from TRBV15 and TRBJ1-3; D is ambiguous. Germline CDR1 LNHNV, CDR2 YYDKDF (reference sequence). Trimming took 0 bases from V and 0 from J, leaving 12 bases between them. The CDR3 contains 17 residues. The CDR3 coding sequence is TGTGCCACCAGCAGAGAGTACGGACGGAGCTCTGGAAACACCATATATTTT. It specifies CATSREYGRSSGNTIYF.

This chain uses TRBV11-2 with TRBJ2-7, with TRBD2 matching 11 bases. CDR1 is SGHAT, CDR2 FQNNGV, per germline. Trimming at V came to 2 bases and at J to 6 bases, leaving 6 bases not matched to a gene. The CDR3 is 15 residues long. CDR3 in DNA: TGTGCCAGCAGCTTACCTACTAGCGGGGGAGCCGAGCAGTACTTC. Amino acids: CASSLPTSGGAEQYF.

The J gene is TRBJ2-1, the V gene TRBV6-5, with D perhaps TRBD2 (6 bases). Trimming cost V 6 bases and J 8 bases, with 17 bases left between them. The germline CDR1 and CDR2 sequences are MNHEY and SVGAGI. The CDR3 extends over 14 amino acids. The DNA of the CDR3 is TGTGCCAGCAGGCGCGGGGCTTCGCCTCATGAGCAGTTCTTC. This gives the protein CASRRGASPHEQFF.

J is TRBJ1-3 and V is TRBV5-1, with no clear D. V was shortened by 7 bases and J by 0 bases, with 11 bases between the two germline ends. CDR3 size: 14 residues. Germline CDR1 and CDR2: SGHRS and YFSETQ. The CDR3 reads CASGSGSSGNTIYF. The CDR3, as DNA: TGCGCCAGCGGCTCGGGTAGCTCTGGAAACACCATATATTTT.

This clone showed up just a few times. J is TRBJ2-2 and V is TRBV4-2; a weak D match, TRBD2 (5 bases). V was shortened by 5 bases and J by 5 bases, with 18 bases between the two germline ends. The CDR3 runs to 16 residues. The germline V gene encodes CDR1 LGHNA and CDR2 YNFKEQ. CDR3: CASSGGGGTGTGELFF. CDR3 nucleotides: TGTGCCAGCAGCGGAGGAGGAGGAACGGGGACCGGGGAGCTGTTTTTT.

The chain joins TRBV7-9 to TRBJ2-6, with no clear D. The CDR3 totals 16 residues. V dropped 5 bases and J dropped 4 bases, with 15 bases sitting between them. CDR1 and CDR2 (germline): SEHNR, FQNEAQ (reference sequence). The CDR3 reads CASSLTDLGGANVLTF. The CDR3 bases are TGTGCCAGCAGCCTCACTGATCTAGGAGGGGCCAACGTCCTGACTTTC.

DNA of the CDR3: TGTGCCAGCAGTGAAGGTCTTGGGCAGTTCTTC. This sequence encodes CASSEGLGQFF. V and J are TRBV2 and TRBJ2-1; D call uncertain. In germline, CDR1 is SNHLY, CDR2 FYNNEI. The CDR3 has 11 residues. Between the trimmed V and J ends, which lost 1 base and 12 bases, there was a span of 7 bases. The full variable domain, rest sourced from reference TRBV2 and TRBJ2-1, is EPEVTQTPSHQVTQMGQEVILRCVPISNHLYFYWYRQILGQKVEFLVSFYNNEISEKSEIFDDQFSVERPDGSNFTLKIRSTKLEDSAMYFCASSEGLGQFFGPGTRLTVL.

This rearrangement joins TRBV6-5 to TRBJ2-7, with 7 bases that match TRBD1. The CDR3 is made up of 14 amino acids. V shed 5 bases and J 3 bases; nucleotides not matched to a gene: 7. Germline V CDR1 and CDR2: MNHEY, SVGAGI. This CDR3 is CASSTGTVNYEQYF. Written as DNA, the CDR3 is TGTGCCAGCAGTACCGGGACAGTAAACTACGAGCAGTACTTC.

The chain employs TRBV19 and TRBJ1-4; D remains unclear. The CDR3 has 13 residues. Trimming took off 3 bases at V and 8 bases at J, with 10 bases between the two ends. In germline, CDR1 is LNHDA, CDR2 SQIVND (reference sequence). In DNA form, the CDR3 reads TGTGCCAGTAGTATTTACAGTCCAGAAAAACTGTTTTTT. It specifies CASSIYSPEKLFF.

This chain joins TRBV7-9 and TRBJ1-2; 7 nucleotides align to TRBD1. CDR1 and CDR2 from the germline V gene are SEHNR and FQNEAQ (reference sequence). The CDR3 is 13 residues long. Trimming cost V 5 bases and J 8 bases; bases outside gene matches: 8. CDR3 residues: CASSPTGVWGYTF. The CDR3 DNA sequence: TGTGCCAGCAGCCCTACAGGGGTCTGGGGCTACACCTTC.

The genes are TRBV7-8 and TRBJ2-7, with 10 bases aligning to TRBD2. Per germline, CDR1 SGHVS and CDR2 FQNEAQ. The CDR3 has 18 amino acids. J gave up 2 bases and V 5 bases, and 15 bases lay outside the gene matches. The CDR3, as DNA: TGTGCCAGCAGCCACCACCCCCTACTAGCGGGGTTTACCTACGAGCAGTACTTC. Residues: CASSHHPLLAGFTYEQYF.

The chain uses TRBV30 and TRBJ1-1, with D uncertain. The V and J ends lost 4 bases and 0 bases respectively, with 12 bases between them. Germline V gene lookup returns CDR1 GTSNPN and CDR2 SVGIG (reference sequence). The CDR3 covers 14 residues. CDR3 DNA sequence: TGTGCCTGGACGAGTGGAAGGGTGAACACTGAAGCTTTCTTT. Protein sequence: CAWTSGRVNTEAFF.

The V call is TRBV19, the J call TRBJ2-2; 10 bases map to TRBD2. Germline V gene data show CDR1 as LNHDA and CDR2 as SQIVND (reference sequence). The junction had 5 bases not matched to a gene; V was cut back by 10 bases and J by 3 bases. The CDR3 runs to 14 residues. CDR3: CAISSGSYTGELFF. In DNA form, the CDR3 reads TGTGCCATCTCTAGCGGGAGTTACACCGGGGAGCTGTTTTTT.

This sequence joins TRBV2 and TRBJ2-1; 9 nucleotides align to TRBD1. This CDR3 has 15 amino acids. Germline assignment: CDR1 SNHLY and CDR2 FYNNEI. Losses at the gene ends were 5 bases for V and 4 bases for J; bases not matched to a gene: 6. Written as DNA, the CDR3 is TGTGCCAGCAGTCCCGGGACAGGGAGTTACAATGAGCAGTTCTTC. Amino acids: CASSPGTGSYNEQFF.

This clone was seen only a few times. The chain employs TRBV27 and TRBJ2-2, with TRBD2 identical over 8 bases. Germline CDR1 and CDR2: MNHEY and SMNVEV (reference sequence). The J segment lost 3 bases and the V segment lost 7 bases, leaving 10 bases of the junction unmatched. CDR3 length: 16 residues. The CDR3 nucleotides read TGTGCCAGCACACATCGAACTAGCGGTCACACCGGGGAGCTGTTTTTT. Translation: CASTHRTSGHTGELFF.